In this sample, the clone carrying this T cell receptor beta chain turned up a few times. Its specificity is unknown. This sample is part of a study of T cell responses to AZD1222 COVID-19 vaccine. Whole-study results and caveats: After the peak T cell response, and only then, were repertoires sampled. Possibly, clonal diversity was underestimated; donors were largely white British and included more females.

The germline V gene encodes CDR1 SGHTA and CDR2 FQGNSA. This CDR3 spans 13 amino acids. V was pared by 4 bases and J by 7 bases, with 6 bases of the junction left unmatched. Clones were read by immunoSEQ multiplex PCR, and TCRdb kept only the in-frame ones, dropping some. The sample records 150,000 to 200,000 clones, about 86% being singletons. The receptor comes from an adult in good health. The sequencing used peripheral blood, collected on day 0 of AZD1222 vaccination. The J gene is TRBJ1-2, the V gene TRBV7-2, with TRBD1 matching 7 bases. CDR3 in DNA: TGTGCCAGCAGCTCCCAGGGGGGGCTTGGCTACACCTTC. Protein: CASSSQGGLGYTF.